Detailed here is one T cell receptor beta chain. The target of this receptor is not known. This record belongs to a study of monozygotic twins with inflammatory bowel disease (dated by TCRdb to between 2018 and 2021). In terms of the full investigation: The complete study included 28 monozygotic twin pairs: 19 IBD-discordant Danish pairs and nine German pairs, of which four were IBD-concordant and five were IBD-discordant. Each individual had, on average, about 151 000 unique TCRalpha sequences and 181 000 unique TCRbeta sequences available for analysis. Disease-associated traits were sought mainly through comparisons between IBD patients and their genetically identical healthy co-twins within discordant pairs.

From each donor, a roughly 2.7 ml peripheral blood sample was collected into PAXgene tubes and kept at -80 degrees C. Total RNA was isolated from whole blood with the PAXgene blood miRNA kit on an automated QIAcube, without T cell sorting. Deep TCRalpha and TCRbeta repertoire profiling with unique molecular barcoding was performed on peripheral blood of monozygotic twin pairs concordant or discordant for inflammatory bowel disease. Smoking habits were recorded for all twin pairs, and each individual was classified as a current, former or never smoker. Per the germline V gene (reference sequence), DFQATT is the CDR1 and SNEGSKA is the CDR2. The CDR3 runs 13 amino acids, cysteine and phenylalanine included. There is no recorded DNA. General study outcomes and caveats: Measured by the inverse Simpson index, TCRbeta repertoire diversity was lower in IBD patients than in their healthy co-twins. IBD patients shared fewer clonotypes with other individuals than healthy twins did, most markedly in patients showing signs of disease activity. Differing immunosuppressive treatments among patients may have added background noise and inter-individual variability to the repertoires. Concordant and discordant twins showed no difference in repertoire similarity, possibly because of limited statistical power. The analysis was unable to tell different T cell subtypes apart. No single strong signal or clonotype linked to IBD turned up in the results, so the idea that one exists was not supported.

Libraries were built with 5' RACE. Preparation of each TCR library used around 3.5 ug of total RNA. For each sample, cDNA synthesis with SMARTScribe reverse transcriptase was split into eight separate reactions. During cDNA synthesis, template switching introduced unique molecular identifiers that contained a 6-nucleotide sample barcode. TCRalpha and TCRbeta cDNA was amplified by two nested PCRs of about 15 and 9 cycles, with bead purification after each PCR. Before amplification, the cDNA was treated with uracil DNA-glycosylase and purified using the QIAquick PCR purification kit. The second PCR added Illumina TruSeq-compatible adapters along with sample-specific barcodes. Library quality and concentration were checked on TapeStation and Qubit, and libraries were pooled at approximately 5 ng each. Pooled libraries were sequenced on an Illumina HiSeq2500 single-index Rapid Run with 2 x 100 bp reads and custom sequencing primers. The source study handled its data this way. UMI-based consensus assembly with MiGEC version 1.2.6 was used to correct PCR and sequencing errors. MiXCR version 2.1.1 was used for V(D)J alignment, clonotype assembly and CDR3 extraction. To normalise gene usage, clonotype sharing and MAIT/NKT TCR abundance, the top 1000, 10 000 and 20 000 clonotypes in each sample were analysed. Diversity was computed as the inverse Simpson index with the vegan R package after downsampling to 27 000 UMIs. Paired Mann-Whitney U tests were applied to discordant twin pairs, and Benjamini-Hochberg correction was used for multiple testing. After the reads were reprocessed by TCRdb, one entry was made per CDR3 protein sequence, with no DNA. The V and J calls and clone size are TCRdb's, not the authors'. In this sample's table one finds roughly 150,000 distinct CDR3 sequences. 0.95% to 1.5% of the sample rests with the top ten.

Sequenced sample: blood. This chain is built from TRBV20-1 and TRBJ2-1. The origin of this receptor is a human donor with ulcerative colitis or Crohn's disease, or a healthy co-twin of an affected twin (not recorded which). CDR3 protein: CSARTSSYNEQFF.